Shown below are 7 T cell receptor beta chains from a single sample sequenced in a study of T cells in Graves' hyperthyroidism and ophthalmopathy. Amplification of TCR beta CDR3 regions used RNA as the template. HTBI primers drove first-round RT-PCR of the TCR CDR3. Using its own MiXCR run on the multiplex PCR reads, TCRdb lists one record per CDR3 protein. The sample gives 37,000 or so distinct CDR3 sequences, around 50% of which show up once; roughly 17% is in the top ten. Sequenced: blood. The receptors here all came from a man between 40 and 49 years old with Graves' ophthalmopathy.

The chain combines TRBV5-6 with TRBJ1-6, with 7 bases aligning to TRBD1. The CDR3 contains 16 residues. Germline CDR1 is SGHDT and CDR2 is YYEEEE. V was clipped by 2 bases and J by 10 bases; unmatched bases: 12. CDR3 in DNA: TGTGCCAGCAGCTTAGCTACCGGGACAGTCGGGTCACCCCTCCACTTT. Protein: CASSLATGTVGSPLHF. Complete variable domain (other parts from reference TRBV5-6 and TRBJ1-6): DAGVTQSPTHLIKTRGQQVTLRCSPKSGHDTVSWYQQALGQGPQFIFQYYEEEERQRGNFPDRFSGHQFPNYSSELNVNALLLGDSALYLCASSLATGTVGSPLHFGNGTRLTVT.

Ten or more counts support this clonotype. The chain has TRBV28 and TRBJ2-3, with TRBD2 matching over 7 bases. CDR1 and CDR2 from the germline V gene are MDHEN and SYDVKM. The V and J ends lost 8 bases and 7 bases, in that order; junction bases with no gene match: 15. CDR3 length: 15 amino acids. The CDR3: CASRDGGSMANTQYF. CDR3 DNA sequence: TGTGCCAGCCGTGATGGCGGGAGTATGGCAAATACGCAGTATTTT.

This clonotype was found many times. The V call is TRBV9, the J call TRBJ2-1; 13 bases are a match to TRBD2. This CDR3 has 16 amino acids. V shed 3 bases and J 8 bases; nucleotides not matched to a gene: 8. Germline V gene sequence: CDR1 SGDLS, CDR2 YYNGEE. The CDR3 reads CASSGRLAGGRDEQFF. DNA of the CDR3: TGTGCCAGCAGCGGCCGACTAGCGGGGGGTCGCGATGAGCAGTTCTTC.

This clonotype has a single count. In DNA, the CDR3 is TGTGCCAGCAGGACCAATTTACAGGATAATGAAAAACTGTTTTTT. Translation: CASRTNLQDNEKLFF. The V and J genes are TRBV2 and TRBJ1-4, with a weak D call TRBD1 (5 bases). Germline V gives CDR1 SNHLY, CDR2 FYNNEI. V gave up 6 bases and J gave up 4 bases, with 15 bases separating them. The length of the CDR3 is 15 residues.

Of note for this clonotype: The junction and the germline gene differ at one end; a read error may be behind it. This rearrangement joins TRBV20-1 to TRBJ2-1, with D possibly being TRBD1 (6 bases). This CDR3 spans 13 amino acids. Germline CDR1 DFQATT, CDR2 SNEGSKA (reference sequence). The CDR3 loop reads CSARRQAGGEQLF. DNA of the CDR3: TGCAGTGCTAGACGGCAGGCTGGGGGCGAGCAGCTCTTC.

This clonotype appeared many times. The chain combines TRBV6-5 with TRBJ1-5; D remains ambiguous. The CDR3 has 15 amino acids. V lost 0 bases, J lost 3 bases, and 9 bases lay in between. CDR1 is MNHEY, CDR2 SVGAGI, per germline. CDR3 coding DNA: TGTGCCAGCAGTTACTCGGCAGAGACCAATCAGCCCCAGCATTTT. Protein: CASSYSAETNQPQHF.

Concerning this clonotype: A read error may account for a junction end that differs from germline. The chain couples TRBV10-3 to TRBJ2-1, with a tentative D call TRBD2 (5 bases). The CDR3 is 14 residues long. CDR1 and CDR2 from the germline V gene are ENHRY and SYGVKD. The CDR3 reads CAFRLAGQFNEQFF. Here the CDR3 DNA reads TGTGCCTTCAGGCTAGCCGGGCAATTCAATGAGCAGTTCTTC.